Sequencing of this T cell receptor beta chain was carried out in a study of cytomegalovirus exposure and HLA in healthy donors. Study-wide findings and caveats: TCR beta sequences reportedly predicted the HLA-A and HLA-B alleles of most subjects accurately. Usually a TCR sequence was rare, but some public TCRs were found in many donors.

PCR amplification relied on 60 Vbeta primers (plus 13 Jbeta primers). Data came from immunoSEQ multiplex PCR; TCRdb stores just in-frame clones and leaves some out. The data show under 170,000 clones, about four fifths seen once. V was clipped by 2 bases and J by 11 bases, with 12 bases between them. The V gene's germline CDR1 is SGHDT and CDR2 YYEEEE. The CDR3 is made up of 12 amino acids. Note on this clone: Its target is not known.

This sequence originates from a middle-aged man in good health and CMV-seropositive. The J gene is TRBJ2-3, the V gene TRBV5-6; tentatively, D is TRBD2 (5 bases). Sequenced: PBMCs. DNA of the CDR3: TGTGCCAGCAGCTTTGGGAGATCTCAGCAGTATTTT. Its protein is CASSFGRSQQYF. Based on the CDR3 plus reference TRBV5-6 and TRBJ2-3, the full variable domain is DAGVTQSPTHLIKTRGQQVTLRCSPKSGHDTVSWYQQALGQGPQFIFQYYEEEERQRGNFPDRFSGHQFPNYSSELNVNALLLGDSALYLCASSFGRSQQYFGPGTRLTVL.